The rows below give T cell receptor beta chains drawn from one sample of a study of patients and donors after allogeneic stem cell transplantation. TCRdb re-called the RT-PCR reads with MiXCR, one entry per CDR3 protein. The sample contains more than 850,000 distinct CDR3 sequences, about a sixth of which appear only once. Input material: blood, either unsorted or a sorted T cell fraction (not recorded which). These receptors came from a human donor who was either an allogeneic HSCT recipient or a stem cell or donor lymphocyte infusion donor (not recorded which). It is not recorded whose cells these are; they may come from a transplant donor. CDR3s include the opening cysteine and the closing phenylalanine or tryptophan. The D gene is left open where the match is weak. Expanded clones are given a class, and other clones once, few, many or no size at all.

NA,TRBJ1-5,TRBV7-6,NA,13,TGTGCCAGCAGCTTAGATGAGGGACAGCCCCAGCATTTT,CASSLDEGQPQHF
few,TRBJ1-2,TRBV29-1,NA,15,TGCAGCGTGGATATGGACCTTGGTTTAAACTATGGCTACACCTTC,CSVDMDLGLNYGYTF
NA,TRBJ2-3,TRBV3-1,TRBD2,18,TGTGCCAGCAGCCCCATACAGCTCCTAGCGGGGGATTCAGATACGCAGTATTTT,CASSPIQLLAGDSDTQYF
NA,TRBJ1-1,TRBV3-1,NA,13,TGTGCCAGCAGCCAAGACCCGGTTCGAGAAGCTTTCTTT,CASSQDPVREAFF
NA,TRBJ1-1,TRBV7-3,NA,14,TGTGCCAGCAGCGTAACAGGGAGGCACACTGAAGCTTTCTTT,CASSVTGRHTEAFF
NA,TRBJ2-1,TRBV7-9,NA,14,TGTGCCAGCAGTTACCCCGGCCTCCACAATGAGCAGTTCTTC,CASSYPGLHNEQFF
NA,TRBJ1-1,TRBV24-1,NA,14,TGTGCCACCAGTGATTTGCAACGGCTTCGGGAAGCTTTCTTT,CATSDLQRLREAFF
few,TRBJ2-5,TRBV7-3,NA,16,TGTGCCAGCAGCTTAATGGGCAGGGGGGTTCCGGGGACCCAGTACTTC,CASSLMGRGVPGTQYF
NA,TRBJ2-5,TRBV12-3/TRBV12-4,TRBD2,15,TGTGCCAGCAGTTTCGAGCGGGGGATCCGTAAGACCCAGTACTTC,CASSFERGIRKTQYF
few,TRBJ2-2,TRBV6-1,NA,14,TGTGCCAGCAGAGGCCCAGGCGGCACCGGGGAGCTGTTTTTT,CASRGPGGTGELFF
few,TRBJ2-6,TRBV4-1,NA,18,TGCGCCAGCAGCCAACCAGGGATAAGCTATGCTGGGGCCAACGTCCTGACTTTC,CASSQPGISYAGANVLTF
few,TRBJ1-2,TRBV12-3/TRBV12-4,NA,14,TGTGCCAGCAGTCTCACCGGGACAACAGCTGGCTACACCTTC,CASSLTGTTAGYTF
few,TRBJ1-3,TRBV2,NA,15,TGTGCCAGCAGTGAAGTAGTCTTCTCTGGAAACACCATATATTTT,CASSEVVFSGNTIYF
NA,TRBJ2-7,TRBV4-2,TRBD2,18,TGTGCCAGCAGCCAAGAAGGAGGCGGAGCGGGAGATTTCTACGAGCAGTACTTC,CASSQEGGGAGDFYEQYF
once,TRBJ1-6,TRBV6-5,NA,19,TGTGCCAGCAGTTACCGAGGATCAGGGGATCGCTCCTATAATTCACCCCTCCACTTT,CASSYRGSGDRSYNSPLHF
NA,TRBJ2-3,TRBV18,TRBD2,17,TGTGCCAGCTCACCACCGTTCCGGGGGGGCTCTCTAAATACGCAGTATTTT,CASSPPFRGGSLNTQYF
NA,TRBJ2-2,TRBV3-1,TRBD2,15,TGTGCCAGCAACCTTATTACTAGCGCCACCGGGGAGCTGTTTTTT,CASNLITSATGELFF
few,TRBJ2-7,TRBV15,TRBD1,15,TGTGCCACCAGCAGAGATACAGGGGGCATGTACGAGCAGTACTTC,CATSRDTGGMYEQYF
few,TRBJ2-4,TRBV20-1,TRBD1,18,TGCAGTGCTAGAAAAGGGACAGCTAGACCTATAGCCAAAAACATTCAGTACTTC,CSARKGTARPIAKNIQYF
few,TRBJ1-5,TRBV3-1,NA,16,TGTGCCAGCAGCCAAGGGACAACCGGGAGCAATCAGCCCCAGCATTTT,CASSQGTTGSNQPQHF
few,TRBJ2-1,TRBV20-1,NA,15,TGCAGTGCTAGAGTAGTAGCGGTCATCTACAATGAGCAGTTCTTC,CSARVVAVIYNEQFF
many,TRBJ2-7,TRBV29-1,TRBD1,13,TGCAGCGTTACTCCGGGACAGGGCTACGAGCAGTACTTC,CSVTPGQGYEQYF
few,TRBJ1-1,TRBV27,TRBD1,16,TGTGCCAGCAGTTTATCTGGGACAGCCCGGTTTACTGAAGCTTTCTTT,CASSLSGTARFTEAFF
few,TRBJ1-2,TRBV5-1,NA,13,TGCGCCAGCAGCTTGGTCACCGAGTATGGCTACACCTTC,CASSLVTEYGYTF
few,TRBJ2-5,TRBV20-1,NA,13,TGCAGTGTCTTTCGGACAAATCAAGAGACCCAGTACTTC,CSVFRTNQETQYF
NA,TRBJ2-5,TRBV5-5,TRBD2,14,TGTGCCAGCAGCAACGGACTAGCGCAAGAGACCCAGTACTTC,CASSNGLAQETQYF
NA,TRBJ2-2,TRBV5-1,NA,16,TGCGCCAGCAGCTTCGAGGTTATATCGAATACCGGGGAGCTGTTTTTT,CASSFEVISNTGELFF
NA,TRBJ2-7,TRBV4-1,NA,14,TGCGCCAGCAGCCAACCGTCTAGGAGATACGAGCAGTACTTC,CASSQPSRRYEQYF
few,TRBJ2-1,TRBV5-6,TRBD1,14,TGTGCCAGCAGCATGGGACAGATCTACAATGAGCAGTTCTTC,CASSMGQIYNEQFF
NA,TRBJ2-1,TRBV24-1,TRBD2,15,TGTGCCACCAGTGAGAGGACTAGCGGTCTAAATGAGCAGTTCTTC,CATSERTSGLNEQFF
NA,TRBJ2-1,TRBV4-3,NA,18,TGCGCCAGCAGCCAAGATCTGATTGGGGGCAATTCATACAATGAGCAGTTCTTC,CASSQDLIGGNSYNEQFF
NA,TRBJ2-1,TRBV12-3/TRBV12-4,NA,14,TGTGCCAGCACCTTCGGGATCAACTACAATGAGCAGTTCTTC,CASTFGINYNEQFF
once,TRBJ2-2,TRBV6-1,NA,14,TGTGCCAGCAGCGCCGGACATAGCACCGGGGAGCTGTTTTTT,CASSAGHSTGELFF
few,TRBJ2-7,TRBV5-1,NA,13,TGCGCCAGCAGCTTGGACGGGGTGCACGAGCAGTACTTC,CASSLDGVHEQYF
many,TRBJ2-1,TRBV5-1,NA,11,TGCGCCAGCAGTCAAATGAATGAGCAGTTCTTC,CASSQMNEQFF
NA,TRBJ2-7,TRBV30,TRBD1,15,TGTGCCTGGAGTGTCAGGGGGACAAAACCCTACGAGCAGTACTTC,CAWSVRGTKPYEQYF
few,TRBJ2-4,TRBV18,TRBD1,17,TGTGCCAGCTCACCCCTCGGGACAGCACTAGCCAAAAACATTCAGTACTTC,CASSPLGTALAKNIQYF
few,TRBJ1-6,TRBV6-1,NA,14,TGTGCCAGCAGTCCGGCCTTGGGAAATTCACCCCTCCACTTT,CASSPALGNSPLHF
NA,TRBJ1-1,TRBV20-1,NA,11,TGCAGTGCTCTCCACGGGGGGGAAGCTTTCTTT,CSALHGGEAFF
few,TRBJ2-3,TRBV12-3/TRBV12-4,NA,16,TGTGCCAGCAGTTTAGGGGGTACCCCGTCACAAGATACGCAGTATTTT,CASSLGGTPSQDTQYF
many,TRBJ2-7,TRBV12-3/TRBV12-4,TRBD2,15,TGTGCCAGCAGGATCCATCCGGGACTAGCGAGGGAGCAGTACTTC,CASRIHPGLAREQYF
NA,TRBJ2-7,TRBV27,NA,14,TGTGCCAGCAGTTTAGGGGCCGAAGGGAACGAGCAGTACTTC,CASSLGAEGNEQYF
NA,TRBJ2-1,TRBV4-2,TRBD2,22,TGTGCCAGCAGCCAAGATGCCTTCGCCGGGACTAGCGGGAGAGGTTCCTACAATGAGCAGTTCTTC,CASSQDAFAGTSGRGSYNEQFF
NA,TRBJ1-2,TRBV3-1,TRBD1,14,TGTGCCAGCAGCCCGGACAGGGATTACTATGGCTACACCTTC,CASSPDRDYYGYTF
NA,TRBJ2-7,TRBV4-2,NA,14,TGTGCCAGCAGCCAAGCCGGTCCCAGATACGAGCAGTACTTC,CASSQAGPRYEQYF
NA,TRBJ1-5,TRBV12-3/TRBV12-4,TRBD1,16,TGTGCCAGCAGCCTCGGACAGGGGAGTAGCAATCAGCCCCAGCATTTT,CASSLGQGSSNQPQHF
few,TRBJ1-1,TRBV29-1,NA,15,TGCAGCGTTGATTCCGCCGGGACATACTACACTGAAGCTTTCTTT,CSVDSAGTYYTEAFF
few,TRBJ2-4,TRBV12-3/TRBV12-4,NA,13,TGTGCCAGCAGTTTGGGACAAAGAAACATTCAGTACTTC,CASSLGQRNIQYF
few,TRBJ1-6,TRBV6-5,NA,13,TGTGCCAGCAGTTACGACAGGAATTCACCCCTCCACTTT,CASSYDRNSPLHF
NA,TRBJ2-1,TRBV20-1,TRBD1,14,TGCAGTGCTAGAGATGGTTCAGGGGGCAATGAGCAGTTCTTC,CSARDGSGGNEQFF
NA,TRBJ2-1,TRBV11-2,TRBD2,18,TGTGCCAGCAGCTACCGGATAGCGGGGGGGCCCCGATACAATGAGCAGTTCTTC,CASSYRIAGGPRYNEQFF
few,TRBJ2-7,TRBV14,TRBD1,14,TGTGCCAGCAGCCAAGTAGGACAGGGCGACGAGCAGTACTTC,CASSQVGQGDEQYF
NA,TRBJ2-7,TRBV6-4,NA,12,TGTGCCAGCAGTGACGAACGGGGCGAGCAGTACTTC,CASSDERGEQYF